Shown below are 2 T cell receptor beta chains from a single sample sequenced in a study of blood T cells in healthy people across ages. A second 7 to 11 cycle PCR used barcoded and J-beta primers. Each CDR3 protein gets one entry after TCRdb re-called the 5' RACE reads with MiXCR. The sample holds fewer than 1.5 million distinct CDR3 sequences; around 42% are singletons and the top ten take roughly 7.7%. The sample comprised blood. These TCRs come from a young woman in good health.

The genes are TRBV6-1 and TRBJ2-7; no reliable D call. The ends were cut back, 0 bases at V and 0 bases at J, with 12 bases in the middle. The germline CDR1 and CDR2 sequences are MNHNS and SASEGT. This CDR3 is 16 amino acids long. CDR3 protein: CASSEALGGGSYEQYF. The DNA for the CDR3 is TGTGCCAGCAGTGAAGCCCTCGGCGGCGGCTCCTACGAGCAGTACTTC.

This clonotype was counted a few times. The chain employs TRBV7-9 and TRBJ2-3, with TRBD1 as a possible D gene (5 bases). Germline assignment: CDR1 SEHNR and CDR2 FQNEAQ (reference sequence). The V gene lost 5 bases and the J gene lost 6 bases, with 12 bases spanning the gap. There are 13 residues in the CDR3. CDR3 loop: CASSPTEPDTQYF. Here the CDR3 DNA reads TGTGCCAGCAGCCCGACAGAGCCCGATACGCAGTATTTT.